The 26 T cell receptor beta chains reported below all come from one sample, sequenced in a study of blood T cells in healthy people across ages. Together with a sample-barcoded 5' primer, a J-beta primer mix was included in a second PCR lasting roughly 6 to 12 cycles. TCRdb processed the 5' RACE reads anew with MiXCR; each CDR3 protein has one entry. This sample has 1.5 million to 2 million distinct CDR3 sequences, with 28% found just once. Specimen: blood. All receptors come from a woman aged 25 to 45 in good health.

This clonotype was picked up many times. The rearrangement joins TRBV6-5 to TRBJ2-7; D possibly corresponds to TRBD2 (5 bases). This CDR3 has 14 amino acids. The V gene lost 2 bases and the J gene lost 4 bases, with 12 bases spanning the gap. Per germline, CDR1 MNHEY and CDR2 SVGAGI. CDR3 residues: CASSYTGNIYEQYF. In DNA, the CDR3 is TGTGCCAGCAGTTACACCGGGAATATTTACGAGCAGTACTTC.

V usage is TRBV15 and J usage is TRBJ2-7, with TRBD1 matching over 9 bases. V was clipped by 0 bases and J by 0 bases; unmatched bases: 3. Germline CDR1 LNHNV, CDR2 YYDKDF (reference sequence). The CDR3 loop spans 16 amino acids. DNA of the CDR3: TGTGCCACCAGCAGAGAACGGGACAGGGACTCCTACGAGCAGTACTTC. Translating it yields CATSRERDRDSYEQYF.

This chain uses TRBV15 with TRBJ2-5; 7 positions agree with TRBD2. V lost 1 base and J lost 2; bases outside the gene matches: 7. The germline V gene encodes CDR1 LNHNV and CDR2 YYDKDF (reference sequence). The CDR3 loop spans 16 amino acids. CDR3 coding DNA: TGTGCCACCAGCAGAGGAGGGAGCGGGGCGCAAGAGACCCAGTACTTC. This encodes CATSRGGSGAQETQYF.

This clonotype was observed a handful of times. The rearrangement links TRBV12-3 or TRBV12-4 to TRBJ2-1, with a tentative D call TRBD2 (7 bases). The CDR3 loop spans 15 amino acids. With 5 bases removed from V and 10 bases from J, the gap between germline ends came to 21 bases. CDR3 DNA: TGTGCCAGCAGTGATGGGGGGGGCCCCAACGGGGAGCAGTTCTTC. Amino acid sequence: CASSDGGGPNGEQFF.

As to this clonotype: A much larger clone lies a single base off, so this may be a read error. This rearrangement joins TRBV9 to TRBJ1-2, with 8 bases lining up with TRBD1. Trimming cost V 3 bases and J 3 bases; bases outside gene matches: 7. CDR1 is SGDLS and CDR2 is YYNGEE in the germline V gene. The CDR3 length is 15 residues. This CDR3 is CASSAQGDLDYGYTF. As DNA, the CDR3 is TGTGCCAGCAGCGCACAGGGGGACCTTGACTATGGCTACACCTTC.

This clonotype came up many times. The J gene is TRBJ2-7, the V gene TRBV6-5; 7 positions agree with TRBD1. J was trimmed by 2 bases and V by 2 bases; bases with no gene match: 0. In germline, CDR1 is MNHEY, CDR2 SVGAGI. The length of the CDR3 is 13 residues. CDR3 coding DNA: TGTGCCAGCAGTTACACAGGGGCCTACGAGCAGTACTTC. Translated, it gives CASSYTGAYEQYF.

The chain combines TRBV5-1 with TRBJ2-7; the D gene is possibly TRBD2 (5 bases). The V gene's germline CDR1 is SGHRS and CDR2 YFSETQ. This CDR3 is built from 13 residues. Trimming pared 4 bases from V and 1 base from J, leaving 9 bases between. In DNA form, the CDR3 reads TGCGCCAGCAGCCGGCGGACTTCCTACGAGCAGTACTTC. This gives the protein CASSRRTSYEQYF. Together with reference TRBV5-1 and TRBJ2-7, the CDR3 gives the full variable domain: KAGVTQTPRYLIKTRGQQVTLSCSPISGHRSVSWYQQTPGQGLQFLFEYFSETQRNKGNFPGRFSGRQFSNSRSEMNVSTLELGDSALYLCASSRRTSYEQYFGPGTRLTVT.

As to this clonotype: At one end, the junction sequence differs from germline, possibly due to a read error. V gene TRBV10-3 combines with J gene TRBJ2-2, with 13 bases identical to TRBD2. CDR1 ENHRY and CDR2 SYGVKD come from the germline V gene. The CDR3 is made up of 15 amino acids. DNA of the CDR3: TGTGCCACCAGTAGTCCGACTAGCGGGAGGGGGGAGCTGTTTTTT. Translating gives CATSSPTSGRGELFF.

The chain recombines TRBV4-1 with TRBJ2-3, with D hard to call. CDR1 and CDR2 (germline): MGHRA, YSYEKL. The germline V and J ends were trimmed by 4 bases and 5 bases, with 16 bases remaining between them. This CDR3 is 15 amino acids long. In nucleotides, the CDR3 is TGCGCCAGCAGCCTGGAGCCCAATGGCGGAGATACGCAGTATTTT. It codes for CASSLEPNGGDTQYF.

This clonotype was seen a handful of times. The CDR3 reads CASSLVGTGHEKLFF. The DNA of the CDR3 is TGTGCCAGCAGCTTAGTAGGGACAGGGCATGAAAAACTGTTTTTT. V and J are TRBV7-2 and TRBJ1-4; 9 nucleotides line up with TRBD1. This CDR3 region has 15 residues. Germline loops: CDR1 SGHTA, CDR2 FQGNSA. Germline trimming cut 1 base from V and 6 bases from J; bases unmatched to any gene: 3. The full variable domain, rest sourced from reference TRBV7-2 and TRBJ1-4, is GAGVSQSPSNKVTEKGKDVELRCDPISGHTALYWYRQSLGQGLEFLIYFQGNSAPDKSGLPSDRFSAERTGGSVSTLTIQRTQQEDSAVYLCASSLVGTGHEKLFFGSGTQLSVL.

This clonotype showed up many times. The V call is TRBV5-1, the J call TRBJ2-7, with 7 bases matching TRBD1. This CDR3 has 13 residues. J lost 2 bases, V lost 7 bases, and 6 bases had no gene match. Per the germline V gene, CDR1 is SGHRS and CDR2 is YFSETQ. The CDR3 region has the DNA TGCGCCAGCGGACGGGACAGAACCTACGAGCAGTACTTC. It is translated as CASGRDRTYEQYF.

In this sample, this clonotype turned up many times. The CDR3 bases are TGCAGCGGCAAGCCTAGCGGGACGGTGTTAGATGAGCAGTTCTTC. Protein: CSGKPSGTVLDEQFF. This sequence joins TRBV29-1 and TRBJ2-1; 9 bases map to TRBD2. Germline V CDR1 and CDR2: SQVTM, ANQGSEA. The junction had 15 bases not matched to a gene; V was cut back by 7 bases and J by 8 bases. CDR3 size: 15 residues.

About this clonotype itself: A single base separates this from a much larger clone, so it may be a read error. The chain carries TRBV4-3 and TRBJ2-1; 9 bases map to TRBD2. CDR1 and CDR2 from the germline V gene are LGHNA and YSLEER. This CDR3 has 14 amino acids. CDR3 sequence: CAGSRSGGYNEQFF. As DNA, the CDR3 is TGCGCCGGCAGCCGTAGCGGGGGTTACAATGAGCAGTTCTTC.

This clonotype was found a few times. V usage is TRBV7-2 and J usage is TRBJ1-6, with 8 nucleotides matching TRBD1. CDR1 is SGHTA and CDR2 is FQGNSA in the germline V gene. Germline trimming cut 2 bases from V and 10 bases from J; bases unmatched to any gene: 4. This CDR3 has 14 amino acids. The CDR3 loop reads CASSLLGQVSPLHF. The CDR3 DNA sequence: TGTGCCAGCAGCTTATTGGGACAGGTATCACCCCTCCACTTT.

V and J are TRBV13 and TRBJ1-2; 8 bases are a match to TRBD1. Germline lookup yields CDR1 PRHDT and CDR2 FYEKMQ (reference sequence). The junction had 10 bases not matched to a gene; V was cut back by 7 bases and J by 9 bases. The CDR3 has 13 amino acids. CDR3 nucleotides: TGTGCCAGCACCACCGGGACAGGCGTGAGCTACACCTTC. Protein: CASTTGTGVSYTF.

The sample holds many counts of this clonotype. The V call is TRBV9, the J call TRBJ2-1; D might be TRBD2 (5 bases). The V end lost 0 bases, the J end lost 5 bases, and 12 bases lay between the germline ends. In germline, CDR1 is SGDLS, CDR2 YYNGEE. There are 15 residues in the CDR3. The CDR3, as DNA: TGTGCCAGCAGCGTAGAATTAGCGCAGAACAATGAGCAGTTCTTC. This sequence encodes CASSVELAQNNEQFF.

CDR3 DNA: TGTGCCAGCTCACGGGAGACAGGGGGCGCGGGGGCCAACGTCCTGACTTTC. It is translated as CASSRETGGAGANVLTF. The chain combines TRBV18 with TRBJ2-6, with 10 bases identical to TRBD1. V gave up 4 bases and J gave up 4 bases; unmatched junction bases: 7. The CDR3 spans 17 residues. The V gene's germline CDR1 is KGHSH and CDR2 LQKENI.

This clonotype was found a few times. This chain uses TRBV20-1 with TRBJ1-4, with D hard to call. The CDR3 covers 13 residues. Trimming took off 0 bases at V and 5 bases at J, with 7 bases between the two ends. CDR1 is DFQATT and CDR2 is SNEGSKA in the germline V gene (reference sequence). CDR3 in DNA: TGCAGTGCTAGAGAGGGGTGGAATGAAAAACTGTTTTTT. Translated: CSAREGWNEKLFF.

This clonotype turned up a few times. The CDR3 bases are TGCAGCACGAGACGGAACACCGGGGAGCTGTTTTTT. Translating gives CSTRRNTGELFF. The V gene is TRBV29-1, the J gene TRBJ2-2; D unclear. This CDR3 comprises 12 residues. V was clipped by 8 bases and J by 1 base, with 8 bases between them. CDR1 SQVTM and CDR2 ANQGSEA come from the germline V gene.

This clonotype was detected only a few times. CDR3 DNA: TGTGCCTGGAGCTCAACAGGGGACGTAGACGAGCAGTACTTC. Protein: CAWSSTGDVDEQYF. V and J are TRBV30 and TRBJ2-7, with 7 bases fitting TRBD1. Trimming took 3 bases from V and 5 from J; bases not matched to a gene: 10. The CDR3 covers 14 residues. Germline CDR1 reads GTSNPN; CDR2 reads SVGIG (reference sequence).

The chain carries TRBV5-1 and TRBJ2-6, with 7 bases lining up with TRBD1. The CDR3 runs to 18 residues. V trimming: 5 bases; J trimming: 0 bases; junction bases outside the gene matches: 11. CDR1 and CDR2 from the germline V gene are SGHRS and YFSETQ. CDR3 residues: CASSRTQGDTSGANVLTF. CDR3 DNA sequence: TGCGCCAGCAGTCGAACTCAGGGGGACACCTCTGGGGCCAACGTCCTGACTTTC. The full variable domain, rest sourced from reference TRBV5-1 and TRBJ2-6, is KAGVTQTPRYLIKTRGQQVTLSCSPISGHRSVSWYQQTPGQGLQFLFEYFSETQRNKGNFPGRFSGRQFSNSRSEMNVSTLELGDSALYLCASSRTQGDTSGANVLTFGAGSRLTVL.

The chain combines TRBV6-4 with TRBJ1-1; tentative D call: TRBD1 (5 bases). The V and J ends lost 6 bases and 10 bases respectively, with 12 bases between them. The CDR3 covers 11 residues. Germline CDR1 MRHNA, CDR2 SNTAGT. The CDR3 reads CASRDRGGAFF. In DNA form, the CDR3 reads TGTGCCAGCAGGGATCGGGGGGGAGCTTTCTTT.

In its sample, this clonotype was seen many times. The CDR3 here is CASSEGLHQETQYF. For the CDR3, the DNA is TGTGCCAGCAGTGAGGGCTTGCACCAAGAGACCCAGTACTTC. This sequence joins TRBV2 and TRBJ2-5; no clear D gene. Germline assignment: CDR1 SNHLY and CDR2 FYNNEI. V was clipped by 3 bases and J by 0 bases, with 8 bases between them. This CDR3 has 14 residues. The whole variable domain, filled in from reference TRBV2 and TRBJ2-5, reads EPEVTQTPSHQVTQMGQEVILRCVPISNHLYFYWYRQILGQKVEFLVSFYNNEISEKSEIFDDQFSVERPDGSNFTLKIRSTKLEDSAMYFCASSEGLHQETQYFGPGTRLLVL.

In its sample, this clonotype was seen a few times. This chain uses TRBV11-2 with TRBJ2-1, with D perhaps matching TRBD2 (5 bases). With 1 base removed from V and 8 bases from J, the gap between germline ends came to 12 bases. The germline V gene has CDR1 SGHAT and CDR2 FQNNGV. The CDR3 sequence is 14 residues long. CDR3 nucleotides: TGTGCCAGCAGCTTAGCTCGACTAATGGATGAGCAGTTCTTC. Translation: CASSLARLMDEQFF.

Notes on this clonotype: Being one base from a much bigger clone, this may be a read error. CDR3 loop: CVSSFYGGGSGANVLTF. DNA for the CDR3: TGTGTCAGCAGCTTCTACGGCGGGGGCTCTGGGGCCAACGTCCTGACTTTC. The J gene is TRBJ2-6, the V gene TRBV7-2; 7 nucleotides match TRBD2. The CDR3 length is 17 residues. The germline V gene encodes CDR1 SGHTA and CDR2 FQGNSA.

This clonotype appeared many times. J is TRBJ2-7 and V is TRBV5-1, with 12 positions matching TRBD2. Germline CDR1 and CDR2: SGHRS and YFSETQ. The V segment lost 9 bases and the J segment 7 bases; nucleotides outside the gene matches: 14. The CDR3 runs 15 residues. As DNA, the CDR3 is TGCGCCACTCAGACTAGCGGGGGCGGTCCCAGGGAGCAGTACTTC. It yields the protein CATQTSGGGPREQYF.